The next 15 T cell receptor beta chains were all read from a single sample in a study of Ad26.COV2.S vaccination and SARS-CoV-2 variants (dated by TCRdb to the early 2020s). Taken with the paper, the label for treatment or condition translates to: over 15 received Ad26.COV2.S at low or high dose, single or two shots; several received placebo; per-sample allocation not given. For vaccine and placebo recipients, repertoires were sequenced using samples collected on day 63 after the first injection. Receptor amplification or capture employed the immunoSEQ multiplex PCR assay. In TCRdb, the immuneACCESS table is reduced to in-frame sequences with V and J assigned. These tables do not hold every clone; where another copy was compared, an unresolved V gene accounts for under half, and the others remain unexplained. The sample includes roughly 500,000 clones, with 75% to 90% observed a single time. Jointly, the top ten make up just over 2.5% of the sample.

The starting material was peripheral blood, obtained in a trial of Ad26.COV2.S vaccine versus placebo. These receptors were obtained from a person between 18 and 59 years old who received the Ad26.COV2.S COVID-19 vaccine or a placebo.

The CDR3 is CASGRTAANYGYTF. DNA for the CDR3: TGTGCCAGTGGGAGGACCGCCGCTAACTATGGCTACACCTTC. This sequence joins TRBV19 and TRBJ1-2, with D uncertain. The CDR3 spans 14 residues. CDR1 and CDR2 from the germline V gene are LNHDA and SQIVND (reference sequence). The germline V and J ends were trimmed by 8 bases and 0 bases, with 13 bases remaining between them.

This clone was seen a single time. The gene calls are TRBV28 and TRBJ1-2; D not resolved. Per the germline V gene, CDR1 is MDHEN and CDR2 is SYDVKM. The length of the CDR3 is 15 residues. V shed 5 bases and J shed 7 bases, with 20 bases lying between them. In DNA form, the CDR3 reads TGTGCCAGCAGTCCGTTAGGGTCCGGGGATATTGGCTACACCTTC. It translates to CASSPLGSGDIGYTF.

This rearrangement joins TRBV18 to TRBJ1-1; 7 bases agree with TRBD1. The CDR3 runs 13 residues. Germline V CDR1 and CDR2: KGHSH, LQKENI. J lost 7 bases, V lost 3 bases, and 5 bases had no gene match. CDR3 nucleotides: TGTGCCAGCTCACCCGGGACAGACTATGAAGCTTTCTTT. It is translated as CASSPGTDYEAFF.

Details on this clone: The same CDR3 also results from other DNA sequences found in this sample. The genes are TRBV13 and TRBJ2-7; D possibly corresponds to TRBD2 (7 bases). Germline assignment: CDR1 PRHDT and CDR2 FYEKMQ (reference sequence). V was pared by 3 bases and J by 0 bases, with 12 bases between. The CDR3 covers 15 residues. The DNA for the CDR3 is TGTGCCAGCAGCTTGGGAGGGGGGAGCTCCTACGAGCAGTACTTC. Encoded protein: CASSLGGGSSYEQYF. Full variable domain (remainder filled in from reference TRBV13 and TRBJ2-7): AAGVIQSPRHLIKEKRETATLKCYPIPRHDTVYWYQQGPGQDPQFLISFYEKMQSDKGSIPDRFSAQQFSDYHSELNMSSLELGDSALYFCASSLGGGSSYEQYFGPGTRLTVT.

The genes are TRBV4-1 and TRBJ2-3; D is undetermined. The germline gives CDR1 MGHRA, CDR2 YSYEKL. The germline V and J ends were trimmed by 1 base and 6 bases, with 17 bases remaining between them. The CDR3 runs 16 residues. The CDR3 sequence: CASSQVLRKGFDTQYF. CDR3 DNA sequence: TGCGCCAGCAGCCAAGTGCTGAGGAAAGGATTCGATACGCAGTATTTT.

CDR3 amino acids: CASSRQGLFLSSGAQETQYF. For the CDR3, the DNA is TGTGCCAGCAGCAGACAGGGACTTTTCCTCTCTAGCGGGGCACAAGAGACCCAGTACTTC. This chain connects TRBV21-1 to TRBJ2-5; TRBD2 is the table's D call, not checked against the DNA. TRBV21-1 is a pseudogene locus. The CDR3 is 20 residues long.

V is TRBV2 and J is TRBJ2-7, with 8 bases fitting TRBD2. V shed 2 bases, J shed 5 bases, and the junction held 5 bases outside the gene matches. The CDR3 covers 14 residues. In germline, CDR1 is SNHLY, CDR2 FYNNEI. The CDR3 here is CASSESGRQNEQYV. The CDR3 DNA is TGTGCCAGCAGTGAAAGCGGGAGACAGAACGAGCAGTACGTC.

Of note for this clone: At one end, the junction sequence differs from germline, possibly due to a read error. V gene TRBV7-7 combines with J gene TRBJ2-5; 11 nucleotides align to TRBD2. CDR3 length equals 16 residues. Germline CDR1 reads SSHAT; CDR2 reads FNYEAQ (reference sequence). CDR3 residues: CASSLTVAGGGETQYF. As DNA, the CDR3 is TGTGCTAGCAGCTTAACCGTAGCGGGAGGGGGAGAGACCCAGTACTTC.

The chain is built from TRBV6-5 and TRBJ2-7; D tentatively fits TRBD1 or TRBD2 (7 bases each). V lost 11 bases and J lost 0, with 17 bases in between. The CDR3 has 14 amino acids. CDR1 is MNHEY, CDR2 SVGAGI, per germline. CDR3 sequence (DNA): TGTGCCTCTCGGCAGGGGGAGGGCTCCTACGAGCAGTACGTC. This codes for CASRQGEGSYEQYV.

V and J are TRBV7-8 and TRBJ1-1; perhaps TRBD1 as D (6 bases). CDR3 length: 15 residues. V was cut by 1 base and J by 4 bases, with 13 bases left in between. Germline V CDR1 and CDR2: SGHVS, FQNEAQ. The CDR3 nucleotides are TGTGCCAGCAGCTTAGTCCGGCAGGGGAGCACTGAAGCTTTCTTT. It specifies CASSLVRQGSTEAFF.

Written as DNA, the CDR3 is TGTGCCAGCAGTGAGGACTTCTATGGCTACACCTTC. It specifies CASSEDFYGYTF. The chain combines TRBV6-1 with TRBJ1-2; D gene uncertain. Trimming stripped 3 bases from V and 4 bases from J, with 6 bases between. CDR1 is MNHNS, CDR2 SASEGT, per germline. This CDR3 has 12 residues.

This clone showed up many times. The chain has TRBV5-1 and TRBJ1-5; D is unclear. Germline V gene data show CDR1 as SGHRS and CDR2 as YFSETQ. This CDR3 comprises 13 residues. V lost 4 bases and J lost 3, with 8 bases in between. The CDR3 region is CASSAGPNQPQHF. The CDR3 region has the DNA TGCGCCAGCAGCGCGGGTCCCAATCAGCCCCAGCATTTT.

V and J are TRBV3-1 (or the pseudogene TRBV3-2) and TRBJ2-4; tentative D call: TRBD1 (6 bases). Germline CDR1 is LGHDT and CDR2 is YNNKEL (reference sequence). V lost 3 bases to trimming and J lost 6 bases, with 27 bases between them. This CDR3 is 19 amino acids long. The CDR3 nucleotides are TGTGCCAGCAGCCAGAGGACAGTAGACCGAGGGAATTTTTTAAACATTCAGTACTTC. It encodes CASSQRTVDRGNFLNIQYF.

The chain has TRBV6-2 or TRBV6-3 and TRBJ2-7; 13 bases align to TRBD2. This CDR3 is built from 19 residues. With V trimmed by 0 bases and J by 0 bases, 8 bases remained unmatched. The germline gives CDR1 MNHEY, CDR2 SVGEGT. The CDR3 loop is CASSYSGGLAGSSSYEQYV. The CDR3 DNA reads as TGTGCCAGCAGTTACTCGGGGGGACTAGCGGGATCCTCCTCCTACGAGCAGTACGTC.

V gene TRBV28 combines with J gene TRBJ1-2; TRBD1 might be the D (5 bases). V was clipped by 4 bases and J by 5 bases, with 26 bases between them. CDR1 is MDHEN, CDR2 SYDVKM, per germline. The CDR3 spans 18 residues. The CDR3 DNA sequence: TGTGCCAGCAGTTCCCTCATCGGGGGGGATGTTGGGGATTATGGCTACACCTTC. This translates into CASSSLIGGDVGDYGYTF.